Below are 19 T cell receptor beta chains sequenced from a single sample in a study of shared clonotypes between healthy human individuals. Libraries were prepared by immunoSEQ multiplex PCR; TCRdb keeps only in-frame clonotypes and omits some of them. The sample records about 2.3 million clones, about nine tenths being singletons. The sequenced material came from naive CD4+ T cells from PBMCs. Subset noted: CD45RA+ positively selected. The receptors derive from a man between 18 and 29 years old in good health. Some clones in this sample may be carry-over from other donors' samples.

The chain employs TRBV28 and TRBJ2-7; tentatively, D is TRBD2 (5 bases). The CDR3 totals 16 residues. CDR1 is MDHEN, CDR2 SYDVKM, per germline. V was shortened by 3 bases and J by 0 bases, with 15 bases between the two germline ends. CDR3 sequence: CASSFRGSGASYEQYF. In DNA form, the CDR3 reads TGTGCCAGCAGTTTTCGTGGGAGCGGAGCCTCCTACGAGCAGTACTTC.

The chain's CDR3 is CAGFRGPRTDTQYF. The CDR3 region has the DNA TGTGCCGGCTTCAGGGGGCCACGCACAGATACGCAGTATTTT. The chain combines TRBV15 with TRBJ2-3; 8 nucleotides agree with TRBD1. The CDR3 length is 14 residues. The V segment lost 11 bases and the J segment 1 base; nucleotides outside the gene matches: 8. Germline V gene sequence: CDR1 LNHNV, CDR2 YYDKDF (reference sequence).

V is TRBV12-5 and J is TRBJ2-1; D uncertain. Trimming shortened V by 0 bases and J by 6 bases, and 6 bases separated the two germline ends. CDR1 is LGHNT, CDR2 FRNRAP, per germline. The CDR3 has 13 amino acids. CDR3 coding DNA: TGTGCTAGTGGTTTGGTGTCTTCCAATGAGCAGTTCTTC. Residues: CASGLVSSNEQFF.

This clone was seen just once. This chain connects TRBV6-6 to TRBJ2-1, with 13 bases aligning to TRBD2. This CDR3 has 15 amino acids. The ends lost 7 bases at V and 10 bases at J; junction bases unmatched: 10. The germline V gene has CDR1 MNHNY and CDR2 SVGAGI (reference sequence). The CDR3 loop reads CASTKLAGGPLEQFF. The CDR3 region has the DNA TGTGCCAGCACCAAACTAGCGGGAGGGCCTTTAGAGCAGTTCTTC.

This clone came up a few times. V gene TRBV6-1 combines with J gene TRBJ1-1, with TRBD1 identical over 9 bases. The CDR3 sequence is 14 residues long. The junction had 4 bases not matched to a gene; V was cut back by 5 bases and J by 3 bases. Germline lookup yields CDR1 MNHNS and CDR2 SASEGT. The CDR3 region is CASSLRTGDTEAFF. The CDR3 nucleotides read TGTGCCAGCAGTCTCCGGACAGGGGACACTGAAGCTTTCTTT.

This chain connects TRBV5-1 to TRBJ2-1; 11 bases map to TRBD2. The CDR3 totals 15 residues. Per the germline V gene, CDR1 is SGHRS and CDR2 is YFSETQ. V lost 3 bases to trimming and J lost 6 bases; unmatched junction nucleotides: 5. CDR3 residues: CASSSALAGVNEQFF. DNA for the CDR3: TGCGCCAGCAGCTCCGCACTAGCGGGAGTCAATGAGCAGTTCTTC.

This chain links TRBV7-7 with TRBJ2-5, with D hard to call. V lost 1 base and J lost 7, with 10 bases in between. The CDR3 runs to 13 residues. In germline, CDR1 is SSHAT, CDR2 FNYEAQ (reference sequence). The CDR3 DNA reads TGTGCCAGCAGCTTAGAGGGCCCGGGGACCCAGTACTTC. Translating it yields CASSLEGPGTQYF.

The chain links TRBV6-5 to TRBJ1-1, with D perhaps matching TRBD1 (6 bases). Trimming took off 6 bases at V and 8 bases at J, with 22 bases between the two ends. The CDR3 totals 15 residues. Germline V lookup: CDR1 MNHEY, CDR2 SVGAGI. The chain's CDR3 is CASSPHRQAQWEAFF. Here the CDR3 DNA reads TGTGCCAGCAGCCCCCACCGACAGGCCCAATGGGAAGCTTTCTTT.

The gene calls are TRBV29-1 and TRBJ1-5; the D gene is possibly TRBD1 (6 bases). Trimming left V 5 bases short and J 1 base short, with 9 bases between. Looked up from germline, CDR1 is SQVTM and CDR2 is ANQGSEA. The CDR3 length is 13 residues. The CDR3 protein is CSVRRGSNQPQHF. CDR3 DNA: TGCAGCGTTCGTAGGGGGAGCAATCAGCCCCAGCATTTT.

This clone is a singleton in its sample. V gene TRBV15 combines with J gene TRBJ2-7; D is ambiguous. The CDR3 runs 15 residues. The germline V gene encodes CDR1 LNHNV and CDR2 YYDKDF (reference sequence). The germline V and J ends were trimmed by 0 bases and 0 bases, with 9 bases remaining between them. The CDR3 protein is CATSREAVSSYEQYF. The CDR3 DNA reads as TGTGCCACCAGCAGAGAGGCAGTTTCCTCCTACGAGCAGTACTTC.

The count of this clone is one. This rearrangement joins TRBV7-3 to TRBJ2-7; the D is unclear. CDR3 length: 14 amino acids. Per the germline V gene, CDR1 is SGHTA and CDR2 is FQGTGA. The ends were cut back, 5 bases at V and 5 bases at J, with 16 bases in the middle. The CDR3 DNA sequence: TGTGCCAGCAGCCTCGGCGATAGTAAGCACGAGCAGTACTTC. Translated: CASSLGDSKHEQYF.

The chain recombines TRBV28 with TRBJ2-1; 10 positions agree with TRBD1. Germline-derived CDR1 and CDR2 are MDHEN and SYDVKM. V was clipped by 6 bases and J by 4 bases; unmatched bases: 6. This CDR3 region has 15 residues. DNA for the CDR3: TGTGCCAGCAGACCTCCGGGACAGGGGTACAATGAGCAGTTCTTC. Its translation: CASRPPGQGYNEQFF.

Turning to this clone: The sample contains more than one DNA sequence encoding this CDR3. The chain recombines TRBV5-1 with TRBJ2-1; the match to TRBD2 covers 11 bases. This CDR3 is built from 15 residues. V lost 4 bases, J lost 2 bases, and 2 bases stayed unmatched. Germline V gives CDR1 SGHRS, CDR2 YFSETQ. CDR3 nucleotides: TGCGCCAGCAGCACGACTAGCGGGACCTACAATGAGCAGTTCTTC. It yields the protein CASSTTSGTYNEQFF.

This rearrangement joins TRBV18 to TRBJ1-3, with D hard to call. Between the trimmed V and J ends, which lost 3 bases and 4 bases, there was a span of 13 bases. Germline V gives CDR1 KGHSH, CDR2 LQKENI. This CDR3 region has 15 residues. For the CDR3, the DNA is TGTGCCAGCTCACCCGTAGACGATACAGGAAACACCATATATTTT. Protein sequence: CASSPVDDTGNTIYF. Variable domain in full (rest from reference TRBV18 and TRBJ1-3): NAGVMQNPRHLVRRRGQEARLRCSPMKGHSHVYWYRQLPEEGLKFMVYLQKENIIDESGMPKERFSAEFPKEGPSILRIQQVVRGDSAAYFCASSPVDDTGNTIYFGEGSWLTVV.

The gene calls are TRBV5-5 and TRBJ1-2, with D unresolved. The V gene lost 4 bases and the J gene lost 2 bases, with 9 bases spanning the gap. The CDR3 contains 13 residues. The germline V gene encodes CDR1 SGHKS and CDR2 YYEKEE (reference sequence). CDR3 in DNA: TGTGCCAGCAGCCCGGACGTAAACTATGGCTACACCTTC. This gives the protein CASSPDVNYGYTF.

This clone was counted once. The sample contains more than one DNA sequence encoding this CDR3. CDR3 loop: CASSLSGGGANVLTF. CDR3 DNA: TGTGCCAGCAGTTTATCGGGAGGTGGGGCCAACGTCCTGACTTTC. The chain carries TRBV27 and TRBJ2-6, with TRBD2 as a possible D gene (6 bases). Trimming removed 0 bases from V and 3 bases from J, with 6 bases in between. This CDR3 has 15 residues. Germline assignment: CDR1 MNHEY and CDR2 SMNVEV (reference sequence).

V and J are TRBV4-1 and TRBJ2-4; perhaps TRBD2 as D (5 bases). This CDR3 region has 15 residues. CDR1 is MGHRA, CDR2 YSYEKL, per germline. Trimming shortened V by 5 bases and J by 0 bases, and 11 bases separated the two germline ends. Here the CDR3 reads CASSERGLAKNIQYF. CDR3 bases: TGCGCCAGCAGCGAACGGGGTCTAGCCAAAAACATTCAGTACTTC.

As to this clone: The sample carries other DNA sequences with the same CDR3. The CDR3: CASSEGQGWQPQHF. In nucleotides, the CDR3 is TGTGCCAGCAGTGAGGGACAGGGCTGGCAGCCCCAGCATTTT. V and J are TRBV2 and TRBJ1-5, with 9 bases that match TRBD1. This CDR3 comprises 14 residues. Germline V CDR1 and CDR2: SNHLY, FYNNEI. V lost 3 bases to trimming and J lost 7 bases; unmatched junction nucleotides: 4.

The rearrangement links TRBV7-9 to TRBJ2-7, with 9 nucleotides matching TRBD1. The J segment lost 3 bases and the V segment lost 5 bases, leaving 5 bases of the junction unmatched. Looked up from germline, CDR1 is SEHNR and CDR2 is FQNEAQ (reference sequence). This CDR3 comprises 14 residues. DNA for the CDR3: TGTGCCAGCAGCCCCTGGACAGGGGTCTACGAGCAGTACTTC. Translating it yields CASSPWTGVYEQYF.